This T cell receptor (beta chain) derives from a study of CD8 T cells in Susac syndrome. It was with random hexamers that roughly 0.45 to 1 ug RNA was reverse transcribed. Amplification of the TCR beta CDR3 was carried out by immunoSEQ multiplex PCR, which spanned a total of 54 Vbeta and 13 Jbeta segments. TCRdb redid the calling of the immunoSEQ multiplex PCR reads with MiXCR, one entry per CDR3 protein. The repertoire includes 200,000 to 250,000 distinct CDR3 sequences, around 95% of them detected once, and 0.082% sits in the top ten. The authors carried out high-throughput sequencing of TCR beta. They applied it to CD8+ and CD4+ T cells obtained from blood. Relapsing-remitting disease, either stable or active, was present in the multiple sclerosis controls, who were treatment-naive patients. V shed 1 base and J shed 6 bases, with 13 bases lying between them. Germline assignment: CDR1 GTSNPN and CDR2 SVGIG (reference sequence). There are 14 residues in the CDR3.

The source is a human donor with multiple sclerosis. The sequencing sample was made of CD4+ T cells from PBMCs. J is TRBJ1-5 and V is TRBV30; D unclear. The CDR3 sequence: CAWSELDQLQPQHF. Written as DNA, the CDR3 is TGTGCCTGGAGTGAATTAGACCAACTTCAGCCCCAGCATTTT.